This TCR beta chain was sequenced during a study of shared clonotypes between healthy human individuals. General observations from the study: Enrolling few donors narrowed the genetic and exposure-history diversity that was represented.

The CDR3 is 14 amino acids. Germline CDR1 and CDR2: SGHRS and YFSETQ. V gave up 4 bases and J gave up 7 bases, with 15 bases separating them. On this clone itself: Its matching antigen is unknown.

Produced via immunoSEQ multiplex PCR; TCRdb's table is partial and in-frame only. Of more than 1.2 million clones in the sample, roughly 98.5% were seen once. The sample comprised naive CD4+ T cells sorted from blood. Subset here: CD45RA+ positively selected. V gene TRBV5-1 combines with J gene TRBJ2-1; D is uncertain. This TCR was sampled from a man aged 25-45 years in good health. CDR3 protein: CASSPGLGENEQFF. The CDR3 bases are TGCGCCAGCAGCCCAGGATTAGGTGAAAATGAGCAGTTCTTC.